The 32 T cell receptor beta chains given below trace back to one sample, sequenced in a study of T cells and copy number aberrations in small-cell lung cancer. Sequenced by immunoSEQ multiplex PCR; TCRdb stores in-frame clones only, minus some. The sample lists over 2,000 clones, over 60% occurring once. Sequencing input: normal tissue next to the tumor. The receptor source for this set is a woman aged 55-70 years with small cell lung cancer.

This clone is judged large (0.1 to 1%). The genes are TRBV5-8 and TRBJ1-1; no clear D. The CDR3 extends over 13 amino acids. The ends were cut back, 0 bases at V and 4 bases at J, with 7 bases in the middle. Germline values: CDR1 SGHTS, CDR2 YDEGEE. CDR3 DNA sequence: TGTGCCAGCAGCTTGGCTGGGATCACTGAAGCTTTCTTT. This gives the protein CASSLAGITEAFF.

About this clone: Other DNA sequences from this sample encode an identical CDR3 as well. V gene TRBV6-6 combines with J gene TRBJ1-5; D not certain. Germline CDR1 and CDR2: MNHNY and SVGAGI (reference sequence). The CDR3 is made up of 14 amino acids. V lost 7 bases to trimming and J lost 0 bases, with 10 bases between them. CDR3 nucleotide sequence: TGTGCCAGCACCCCCTTAAATAGCAATCAGCCCCAGCATTTT. It specifies CASTPLNSNQPQHF.

This chain joins TRBV7-2 and TRBJ1-6; no reliable D call. This CDR3 spans 14 amino acids. CDR1 is SGHTA and CDR2 is FQGNSA in the germline V gene. Trimming removed 1 base from V and 5 bases from J, with 6 bases in between. The CDR3 DNA follows: TGTGCCAGCAGCTTAGTCAGGAATAATTCACCCCTCCACTTT. Its translation: CASSLVRNNSPLHF.

The V gene is TRBV25-1, the J gene TRBJ2-2; TRBD2 aligns across 8 bases. V trimming: 8 bases; J trimming: 3 bases; junction bases outside the gene matches: 5. Germline V gene sequence: CDR1 MGHDK, CDR2 SYGVNS. The CDR3 runs to 14 residues. Here the CDR3 reads CASAGRGDTGELFF. The CDR3 coding sequence is TGTGCCAGCGCCGGGAGGGGTGACACCGGGGAGCTGTTTTTT.

Worth noting for this clone: One end of the junction does not line up with germline, which may come from a read error. J is TRBJ1-2 and V is TRBV7-9; D is unresolved. The CDR3 runs to 11 residues. The germline gives CDR1 SEHNR, CDR2 FQNEAQ (reference sequence). The CDR3 DNA reads TGTGCCAGCAGCTCAGGTGCCGTGCCCGCCTTC. It specifies CASSSGAVPAF.

The chain employs TRBV28 and TRBJ2-7, with unresolved D. Trimming took 6 bases from V and 3 from J, leaving 12 bases between them. This CDR3 is 13 amino acids long. CDR1 is MDHEN, CDR2 SYDVKM, per germline. The CDR3 region is CASSQLHSYEQYF. DNA of the CDR3: TGTGCCAGCAGCCAACTTCATAGCTACGAGCAGTACTTC.

The rearrangement uses TRBV2 and TRBJ2-3; D possibly matches TRBD1 or TRBD2 (5 bases each). V was trimmed by 11 bases and J by 1 base, leaving 16 bases between them. Germline CDR1 is SNHLY and CDR2 is FYNNEI. The CDR3 is 14 amino acids. CDR3 in DNA: TGTGCCGCGAAAGAGGGGCTTGGCACAGATACGCAGTATTTT. This codes for CAAKEGLGTDTQYF.

This clone came up once. V gene TRBV30 combines with J gene TRBJ2-6, with D maybe TRBD1 (6 bases). Trimming stripped 2 bases from V and 0 bases from J, with 8 bases between. The germline V gene encodes CDR1 GTSNPN and CDR2 SVGIG (reference sequence). The CDR3 loop spans 15 amino acids. The CDR3 nucleotides read TGTGCCTGGAGTACGACAGGCTCTGGGGCCAACGTCCTGACTTTC. Translation: CAWSTTGSGANVLTF.

The chain employs TRBV19 and TRBJ2-7, with 9 bases aligning to TRBD1. Germline V gene lookup returns CDR1 LNHDA and CDR2 SQIVND (reference sequence). This CDR3 is built from 12 residues. This CDR3 reads CVSRDRDREQYF. The CDR3 bases are TGTGTCAGCAGGGACAGGGATCGCGAGCAGTACTTC.

The J gene is TRBJ2-5, the V gene TRBV29-1, with D possibly called TRBD1 or TRBD2 (5 bases each). CDR3 length equals 14 residues. The germline gives CDR1 SQVTM, CDR2 ANQGSEA. The V end lost 7 bases, the J end lost 2 bases, and 17 bases lay between the germline ends. CDR3 in DNA: TGCAGCGCTCGCTTGGGACCTATACAAGAGACCCAGTACTTC. It encodes CSARLGPIQETQYF.

The chain is built from TRBV27 and TRBJ2-1; D not certain. Germline V gives CDR1 MNHEY, CDR2 SMNVEV (reference sequence). V lost 3 bases and J 9 bases, leaving 15 bases between the germline ends. This CDR3 is 14 amino acids long. The CDR3 here is CASSFDSLAVEQFF. The CDR3 bases are TGTGCCAGCAGTTTTGACTCCTTAGCAGTTGAGCAGTTCTTC.

The chain has TRBV7-9 and TRBJ2-3; 10 bases align to TRBD2. The CDR3 spans 19 residues. V was clipped by 1 base and J by 1 base; unmatched bases: 11. CDR1 and CDR2 from the germline V gene are SEHNR and FQNEAQ (reference sequence). CDR3 in amino acids: CASSLVLISGTSGTDTQYF. CDR3 in DNA: TGTGCCAGCAGCTTAGTTCTGATTTCCGGGACTAGCGGCACAGATACGCAGTATTTT.

The chain couples TRBV2 to TRBJ2-1, with a possible D match to TRBD1 (5 bases). The V and J ends lost 2 bases and 3 bases respectively, with 11 bases between them. Germline V lookup: CDR1 SNHLY, CDR2 FYNNEI. The CDR3 runs to 15 residues. The CDR3 DNA reads TGTGCCAGCAGTGAAAACCAGGGTCTCTACAATGAGCAGTTCTTC. Translating gives CASSENQGLYNEQFF.

This clone was observed a handful of times. The chain has TRBV7-8 and TRBJ2-2, with D unresolved. V gave up 1 base and J gave up 7 bases, with 10 bases separating them. The CDR3 has 14 residues. Looked up from germline, CDR1 is SGHVS and CDR2 is FQNEAQ. CDR3 nucleotides: TGTGCCAGCAGCTTAGTGTTTGTCGGCGGGGAGCTGTTTTTT. It codes for CASSLVFVGGELFF.

The chain is built from TRBV5-1 and TRBJ1-1; D gene ambiguous. The germline V and J ends were trimmed by 4 bases and 4 bases, with 14 bases remaining between them. This CDR3 spans 14 amino acids. The germline V gene encodes CDR1 SGHRS and CDR2 YFSETQ. In DNA, the CDR3 is TGCGCCAGCAGCGCCCCACAGAGAAGCACTGAAGCTTTCTTT. It encodes CASSAPQRSTEAFF.

V and J are TRBV15 and TRBJ1-5; D unclear. The CDR3 length is 13 residues. The V gene lost 5 bases and the J gene lost 7 bases, with 12 bases spanning the gap. Germline V lookup: CDR1 LNHNV, CDR2 YYDKDF (reference sequence). The CDR3 loop reads CATSALGPQPQHF. The CDR3 bases are TGTGCCACCAGCGCCCTGGGCCCACAGCCCCAGCATTTT.

The chain carries TRBV25-1 and TRBJ1-2; D gene uncertain. The CDR3 has 13 amino acids. Per germline, CDR1 MGHDK and CDR2 SYGVNS. With 1 base removed from V and 7 bases from J, the gap between germline ends came to 10 bases. The CDR3 protein is CASSEFGGPGYTF. DNA of the CDR3: TGTGCCAGCAGTGAATTTGGAGGGCCTGGCTACACCTTC.

The chain joins TRBV4-1 to TRBJ1-3; 7 nucleotides align to TRBD1. V lost 3 bases, J lost 2 bases, and 7 bases stayed unmatched. This CDR3 spans 16 amino acids. The V gene's germline CDR1 is MGHRA and CDR2 YSYEKL. The CDR3 coding sequence is TGCGCCAGCAGCCATTATGCCACAGGGGCTGGAAACACCATATATTTT. It encodes CASSHYATGAGNTIYF.

The rearrangement joins TRBV30 to TRBJ2-7; 13 nucleotides line up with TRBD2. There are 17 residues in the CDR3. Looked up from germline, CDR1 is GTSNPN and CDR2 is SVGIG (reference sequence). Unmatched junction bases numbered 9, after V lost 2 bases and J lost 2 bases. CDR3 in amino acids: CAWSPMTSGGRAYEQYF. The CDR3 DNA reads as TGTGCCTGGAGTCCTATGACTAGCGGGGGGCGAGCCTACGAGCAGTACTTC.

In the case of this clone: Compared with germline, one end of the junction differs, possibly owing to a read error. The chain joins TRBV25-1 to TRBJ1-2; D gene unclear. Germline values: CDR1 MGHDK, CDR2 SYGVNS. CDR3 length: 13 amino acids. The chain's CDR3 is CASSEFGGPGYIF. The CDR3 region has the DNA TGTGCCAGCAGTGAATTTGGAGGGCCTGGCTACATCTTC.

This clone was seen a handful of times. V gene TRBV27 combines with J gene TRBJ1-1; D ambiguous. CDR1 is MNHEY and CDR2 is SMNVEV in the germline V gene (reference sequence). This CDR3 is 14 amino acids long. V was pared by 4 bases and J by 6 bases, with 15 bases between. The CDR3 DNA reads TGTGCCAGCAGTTCGGCGTCGTCCATTGCTGAAGCTTTCTTT. Encoded protein: CASSSASSIAEAFF.

This clone is large (0.1 to 1%) in the sample. The chain uses TRBV21-1 and TRBJ1-1. TRBV21-1 is marked as a pseudogene. This CDR3 contains 12 residues. The CDR3 DNA is TGTGCCAGCCACGGGTTGAACACTGAAGCTTTCTTT. Encoded protein: CASHGLNTEAFF.

J is TRBJ1-2 and V is TRBV30, with D possibly being TRBD1 (5 bases). Germline V gives CDR1 GTSNPN, CDR2 SVGIG (reference sequence). The V end lost 3 bases, the J end lost 1 base, and 9 bases lay between the germline ends. The CDR3 has 13 amino acids. The CDR3 bases are TGTGCCTGGAGCCGAGGGGATAACTATGGCTACACCTTC. Encoded protein: CAWSRGDNYGYTF.

The chain links TRBV7-9 to TRBJ2-1; 8 nucleotides match TRBD2. CDR3 length: 18 amino acids. Germline CDR1 reads SEHNR; CDR2 reads FQNEAQ (reference sequence). Trimming cost V 5 bases and J 1 base; bases outside gene matches: 13. CDR3 sequence: CASSPPFRLAGSYNEQFF. In DNA, the CDR3 is TGTGCCAGCAGCCCACCGTTTCGGTTAGCGGGGTCCTACAATGAGCAGTTCTTC.

A word on this clone: Mismatch with germline at one junction end may stem from a read error. This chain uses TRBV5-4 with TRBJ2-3, with D perhaps TRBD2 (5 bases). The CDR3 spans 11 residues. The germline CDR1 and CDR2 sequences are SGHNT and YYREEE (reference sequence). CDR3 protein: CATRGPDMQYF. DNA for the CDR3: TGTGCCACACGAGGGCCAGATATGCAGTATTTT.

This clone was observed a handful of times. The rearrangement links TRBV7-9 to TRBJ1-1, with D uncertain. Looked up from germline, CDR1 is SEHNR and CDR2 is FQNEAQ (reference sequence). Trimming pared 5 bases from V and 5 bases from J, leaving 15 bases between. The CDR3 length is 14 residues. This CDR3 reads CASSRIVGWTEAFF. The CDR3 DNA sequence: TGTGCCAGCAGCCGAATTGTAGGGTGGACTGAAGCTTTCTTT.

This chain joins TRBV4-3 and TRBJ2-7; 8 bases match TRBD1. CDR3 length: 16 amino acids. Per the germline V gene, CDR1 is LGHNA and CDR2 is YSLEER. V was pared by 0 bases and J by 3 bases, with 7 bases of the junction left unmatched. The CDR3 sequence is CASSQDVDRGRYEQYF. CDR3 in DNA: TGCGCCAGCAGCCAAGATGTAGACAGGGGACGCTACGAGCAGTACTTC.

This sequence joins TRBV11-2 and TRBJ2-7; D not certain. V shed 0 bases and J shed 3 bases, with 9 bases lying between them. This CDR3 spans 14 amino acids. Germline V gene sequence: CDR1 SGHAT, CDR2 FQNNGV. As DNA, the CDR3 is TGTGCCAGCAGCTTAGACCTTACCCTCTACGAGCAGTACTTC. Its translation is CASSLDLTLYEQYF.

The chain uses TRBV28 and TRBJ2-2; TRBD2 aligns across 9 bases. This CDR3 is 15 amino acids long. Germline V gives CDR1 MDHEN, CDR2 SYDVKM. With 9 bases clipped from V and 4 bases from J, the junction kept 9 bases outside the gene matches. The CDR3 reads CASRGGGVSTGELFF. The CDR3 DNA reads as TGTGCCAGTCGCGGGGGGGGCGTGAGCACCGGGGAGCTGTTTTTT. The full variable domain, in which reference TRBV28 and TRBJ2-2 provide the parts outside the CDR3, is DVKVTQSSRYLVKRTGEKVFLECVQDMDHENMFWYRQDPGLGLRLIYFSYDVKMKEKGDIPEGYSVSREKKERFSLILESASTNQTSMYLCASRGGGVSTGELFFGEGSRLTVL.

The chain joins TRBV6-4 to TRBJ2-3; TRBD2 aligns across 11 bases. Trimming at V came to 0 bases and at J to 6 bases, leaving 2 bases not matched to a gene. CDR3 length: 15 amino acids. CDR1 is MRHNA and CDR2 is SNTAGT in the germline V gene. Here the CDR3 reads CASSDSSGGADTQYF. The CDR3 bases are TGTGCCAGCAGTGACTCTAGCGGGGGGGCGGATACGCAGTATTTT.

V and J are TRBV5-1 and TRBJ1-1; weak D call: TRBD1 (5 bases). The CDR3 is 14 amino acids. In germline, CDR1 is SGHRS, CDR2 YFSETQ. V gave up 6 bases and J gave up 5 bases, with 17 bases separating them. CDR3 nucleotide sequence: TGCGCCAGCACCCGGGACGGTTCGGATACTGAAGCTTTCTTT. Its protein product is CASTRDGSDTEAFF.

This rearrangement joins TRBV30 to TRBJ1-5; D is unresolved. CDR1 is GTSNPN and CDR2 is SVGIG in the germline V gene (reference sequence). Trimming removed 0 bases from V and 4 bases from J, with 7 bases in between. CDR3 length equals 13 residues. The CDR3 DNA follows: TGTGCCTGGAGTGTCTTGAAAAATCAGCCCCAGCATTTT. Amino acid sequence: CAWSVLKNQPQHF. Based on the CDR3 plus reference TRBV30 and TRBJ1-5, the full variable domain is SQTIHQWPATLVQPVGSPLSLECTVEGTSNPNLYWYRQAAGRGLQLLFYSVGIGQISSEVPQNLSASRPQDRQFILSSKKLLLSDSGFYLCAWSVLKNQPQHFGDGTRLSIL.